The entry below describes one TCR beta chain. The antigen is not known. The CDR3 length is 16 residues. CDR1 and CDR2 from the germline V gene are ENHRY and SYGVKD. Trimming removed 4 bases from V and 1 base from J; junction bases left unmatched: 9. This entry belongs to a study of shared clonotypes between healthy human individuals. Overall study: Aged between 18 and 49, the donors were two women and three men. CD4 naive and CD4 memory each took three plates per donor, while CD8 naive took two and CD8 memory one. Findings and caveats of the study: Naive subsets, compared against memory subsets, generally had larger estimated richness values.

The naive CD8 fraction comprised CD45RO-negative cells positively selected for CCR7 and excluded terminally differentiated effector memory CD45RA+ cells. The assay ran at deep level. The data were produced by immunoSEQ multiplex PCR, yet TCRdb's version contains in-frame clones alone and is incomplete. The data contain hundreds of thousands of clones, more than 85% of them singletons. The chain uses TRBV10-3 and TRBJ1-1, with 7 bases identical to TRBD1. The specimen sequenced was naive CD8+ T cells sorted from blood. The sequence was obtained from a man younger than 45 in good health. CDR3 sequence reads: CAISGRGDGTNTEAFF. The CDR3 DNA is TGTGCCATCAGTGGCAGGGGGGATGGTACGAACACTGAAGCTTTCTTT.